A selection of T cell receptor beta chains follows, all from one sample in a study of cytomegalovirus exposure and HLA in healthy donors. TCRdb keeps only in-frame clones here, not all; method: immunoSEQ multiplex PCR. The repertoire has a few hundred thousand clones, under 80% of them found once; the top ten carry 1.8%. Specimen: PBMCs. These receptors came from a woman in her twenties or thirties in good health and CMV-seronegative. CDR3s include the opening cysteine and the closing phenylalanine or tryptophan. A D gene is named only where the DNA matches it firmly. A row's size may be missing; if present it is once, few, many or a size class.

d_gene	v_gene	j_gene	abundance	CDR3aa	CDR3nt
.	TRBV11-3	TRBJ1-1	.	CASRTGGMNTEAFF	TGTGCCAGCAGGACCGGGGGAATGAACACTGAAGCTTTCTTT
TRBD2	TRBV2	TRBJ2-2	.	CASSGLAGSTGELFF	TGTGCCAGCAGTGGACTAGCGGGAAGTACCGGGGAGCTGTTTTTT
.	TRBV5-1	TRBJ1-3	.	CASSLGQIGNTIYF	TGCGCCAGCAGCTTGGGGCAGATTGGAAACACCATATATTTT
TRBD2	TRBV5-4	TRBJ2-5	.	CASSLSSGQETQYF	TGTGCCAGCAGCCTCTCTAGCGGCCAAGAGACCCAGTACTTC
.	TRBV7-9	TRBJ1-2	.	CASSFPGNYGYTF	TGTGCCAGCAGCTTCCCGGGGAACTATGGCTACACCTTC
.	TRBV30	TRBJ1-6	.	CAWSGGDGREIYNSPLHF	TGTGCCTGGAGTGGGGGGGATGGCAGAGAAATCTATAATTCACCCCTCCACTTT
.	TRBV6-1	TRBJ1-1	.	CASIRGLGTEAFF	TGTGCCAGCATCAGGGGATTGGGGACTGAAGCTTTCTTT
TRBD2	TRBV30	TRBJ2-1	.	CAWTLSGGAIYNEQFF	TGTGCCTGGACCCTAAGCGGGGGGGCCATTTACAATGAGCAGTTCTTC
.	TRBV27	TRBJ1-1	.	CASSLWGTPNTEAFF	TGTGCCAGCAGTTTATGGGGCACCCCGAACACTGAAGCTTTCTTT
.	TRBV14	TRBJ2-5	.	CASSQEIRSRGQETQYF	TGTGCCAGCAGCCAAGAGATCCGCTCCCGCGGGCAAGAGACCCAGTACTTC
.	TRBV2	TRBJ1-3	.	CASSRDLSSGNAIYF	TGTGCCAGCAGTAGGGACTTGAGCTCTGGAAACGCCATATATTTT
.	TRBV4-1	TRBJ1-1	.	CASSQGGVWTEAFF	TGCGCCAGCAGCCAAGGGGGGGTATGGACTGAAGCTTTCTTT
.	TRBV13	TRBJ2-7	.	CASSPPPPLYEQYF	TGTGCCAGCAGCCCTCCTCCCCCCCTCTACGAGCAGTACTTC
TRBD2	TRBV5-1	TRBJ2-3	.	CASSLTGGAGADTQYF	TGCGCCAGCAGCTTGACCGGGGGGGCAGGGGCAGATACGCAGTATTTT
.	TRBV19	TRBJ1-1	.	CASIQGTSNTEAFF	TGTGCCAGTATTCAAGGGACATCTAACACTGAAGCTTTCTTT
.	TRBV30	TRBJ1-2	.	CAWKQEIYGYTF	TGTGCCTGGAAACAGGAAATCTATGGCTACACCTTC
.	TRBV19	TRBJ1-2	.	CASSPSRRGDYGYTF	TGTGCCAGTAGTCCAAGCCGCAGGGGCGACTATGGCTACACCTTC
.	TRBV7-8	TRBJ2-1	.	CASLQSNSYNEQFF	TGTGCCAGCCTGCAGTCGAATTCCTACAATGAGCAGTTCTTC
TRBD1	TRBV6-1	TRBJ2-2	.	CASTFGTGRPGELFF	TGTGCCAGCACCTTCGGGACAGGGCGCCCCGGGGAGCTGTTTTTT
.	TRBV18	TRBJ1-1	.	CASSPSTGTPEAFF	TGTGCCAGCTCACCAAGTACAGGGACCCCTGAAGCTTTCTTT
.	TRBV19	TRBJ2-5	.	CASSISTEIETQYF	TGTGCCAGTAGTATATCGACAGAAATTGAGACCCAGTACTTC
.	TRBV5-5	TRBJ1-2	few	CASSLSDAVGSYGYTF	TGTGCCAGCAGCTTGAGCGATGCGGTGGGGAGCTATGGCTACACCTTC
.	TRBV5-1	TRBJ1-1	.	CASSLLQGLSAKAFF	TGCGCCAGCAGCTTGTTGCAGGGGCTTTCTGCGAAGGCTTTCTTT
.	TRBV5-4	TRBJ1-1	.	CASSPGQNTEAFF	TGTGCCAGCAGCCCCGGACAGAACACTGAAGCTTTCTTT
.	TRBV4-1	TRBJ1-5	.	CASSQDSGQPQHF	TGCGCCAGCAGCCAAGATTCGGGTCAGCCCCAGCATTTT
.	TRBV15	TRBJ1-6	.	CATSTETTWTDNSPLHF	TGTGCCACCAGCACGGAGACAACGTGGACTGATAATTCACCCCTCCACTTT
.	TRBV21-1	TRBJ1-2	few	CASSKVGDRGPSNYGYTF	TGTGCCAGCAGCAAAGTTGGGGACAGGGGGCCCTCTAACTATGGCTACACCTTC
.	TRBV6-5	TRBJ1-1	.	CASSYSTGNTEAFF	TGTGCCAGCAGTTATAGCACAGGGAACACTGAAGCTTTCTTT
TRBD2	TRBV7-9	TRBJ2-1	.	CASSSPGLEGEQFF	TGTGCCAGCAGCTCTCCGGGACTAGAGGGTGAGCAGTTCTTC
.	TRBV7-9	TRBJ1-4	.	CASRNTGLGLEKLFF	TGTGCCAGCAGAAACACAGGGTTGGGTCTTGAAAAACTGTTTTTT
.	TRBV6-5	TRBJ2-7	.	CASSRGTESYEQYF	TGTGCCAGCAGCCGCGGGACGGAATCCTACGAGCAGTACTTC
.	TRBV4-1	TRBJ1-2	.	CASSQVLRTDYGYTF	TGCGCCAGCAGCCAAGTCTTACGGACAGACTATGGCTACACCTTC
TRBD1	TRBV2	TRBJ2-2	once	CASKFEETGALGELFF	TGTGCCAGCAAATTTGAAGAGACAGGGGCTTTGGGGGAGCTGTTTTTT
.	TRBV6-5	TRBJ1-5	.	CASSFPDSNQPQHF	TGTGCCAGCAGTTTTCCAGATAGCAATCAGCCCCAGCATTTT
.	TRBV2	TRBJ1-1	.	CATGTLEAFF	TGTGCCACCGGGACACTTGAAGCTTTCTTT
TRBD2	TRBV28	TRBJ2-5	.	CASSSTSASGWETQYF	TGTGCCAGCAGTTCAACTAGCGCCAGCGGGTGGGAGACCCAGTACTTC
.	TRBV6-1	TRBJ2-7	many	CASSEAWGLSYEQYF	TGTGCCAGCAGTGAAGCATGGGGGCTTTCCTACGAGCAGTACTTC
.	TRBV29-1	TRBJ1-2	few	CSVELNRDPAGIGYTF	TGCAGCGTTGAGCTAAACCGGGACCCAGCGGGGATAGGCTACACCTTC
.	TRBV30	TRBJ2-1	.	CAWRFGQGGYNEQFF	TGTGCCTGGAGGTTTGGGCAGGGGGGTTACAATGAGCAGTTCTTC
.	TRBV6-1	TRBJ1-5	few	CASRRDSSNQPQHF	TGTGCCAGCCGGAGAGACAGTAGCAATCAGCCCCAGCATTTT
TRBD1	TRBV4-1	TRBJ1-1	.	CASSQGDRVSEAFF	TGCGCCAGCAGCCAAGGGGACAGGGTCTCTGAAGCTTTCTTT
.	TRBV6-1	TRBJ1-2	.	CASSLTPGDYGYTF	TGTGCCAGCAGTCTGACACCAGGGGACTATGGCTACACCTTC
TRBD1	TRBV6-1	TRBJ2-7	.	CASSLGDSYEQYF	TGTGCCAGCAGTTTAGGGGACAGCTACGAGCAGTACTTC
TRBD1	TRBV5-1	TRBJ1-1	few	CASSRTGFTEAFF	TGCGCCAGCAGCAGGACAGGATTCACTGAAGCTTTCTTT
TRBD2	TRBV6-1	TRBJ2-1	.	CASNLAGDRDEQFF	TGTGCAAGCAATCTAGCGGGAGATCGGGATGAGCAGTTCTTC
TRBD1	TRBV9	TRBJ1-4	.	CVSSVGWTGVFNEKLFF	TGTGTCAGCAGCGTAGGATGGACAGGGGTCTTCAATGAAAAACTGTTTTTT
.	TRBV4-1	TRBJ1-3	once	CASSHGTDGLGGNTIYF	TGCGCCAGCAGCCACGGGACCGACGGACTAGGAGGAAACACCATATATTTT
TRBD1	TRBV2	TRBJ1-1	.	CASSQTGKAFF	TGTGCCAGCAGTCAGACAGGGAAAGCTTTCTTT
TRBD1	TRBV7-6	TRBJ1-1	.	CASSPTGMNTEAFF	TGTGCCAGCAGCCCGACAGGGATGAACACTGAAGCTTTCTTT
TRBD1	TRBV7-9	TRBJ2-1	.	CASSPDRPDSNEQFF	TGTGCCAGCAGCCCGGACAGGCCTGATTCCAATGAGCAGTTCTTC
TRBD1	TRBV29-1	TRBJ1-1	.	CSVSRGTGGTEAFF	TGCAGCGTCTCCCGGGGTACAGGGGGGACTGAAGCTTTCTTT
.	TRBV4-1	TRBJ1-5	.	CASSPGWNQPQHF	TGCGCCAGCAGCCCAGGGTGGAATCAGCCCCAGCATTTT
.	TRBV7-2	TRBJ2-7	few	CASSFSARGSGEQYF	TGTGCCAGCAGCTTTTCAGCCAGGGGCTCGGGTGAGCAGTACTTC
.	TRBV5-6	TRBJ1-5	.	CASSLGGQLNQPQHF	TGTGCCAGCAGCTTGGGTGGACAACTCAATCAGCCCCAGCATTTT
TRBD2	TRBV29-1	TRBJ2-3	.	CSAGGIKQYF	TGCAGCGCCGGGGGGATCAAGCAGTATTTT
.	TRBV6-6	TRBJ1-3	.	CASSSSRARNTIYF	TGTGCCAGCAGTTCCTCCAGGGCCCGAAACACCATATATTTT
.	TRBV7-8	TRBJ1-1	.	CASSPRTAFEAFF	TGTGCCAGCAGCCCAAGGACAGCCTTTGAAGCTTTCTTT
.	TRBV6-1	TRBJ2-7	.	CASSESGAESEQYF	TGTGCCAGCAGTGAAAGTGGGGCAGAGAGCGAGCAGTACTTC
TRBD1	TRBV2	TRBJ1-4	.	CASSEAGTGNEKLFF	TGTGCCAGCAGTGAGGCCGGGACAGGGAATGAAAAACTGTTTTTT
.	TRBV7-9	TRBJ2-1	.	CSSSLDGTAAYNEQFF	TGTTCCAGCAGCTTAGACGGGACTGCCGCCTACAATGAGCAGTTCTTC